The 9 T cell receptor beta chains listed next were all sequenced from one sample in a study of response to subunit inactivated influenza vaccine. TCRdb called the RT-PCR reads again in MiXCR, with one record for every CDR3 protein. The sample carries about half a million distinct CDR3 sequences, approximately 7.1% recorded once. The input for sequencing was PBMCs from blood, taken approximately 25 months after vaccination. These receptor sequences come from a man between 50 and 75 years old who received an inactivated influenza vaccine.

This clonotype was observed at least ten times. Here the CDR3 DNA reads TGTGCCAGCAGCTTAGGGACAGGGAGTCAGCCCCAGCATTTT. Its protein is CASSLGTGSQPQHF. This chain joins TRBV7-9 and TRBJ1-5; 8 nucleotides align to TRBD1. The CDR3 runs to 14 residues. From germline, CDR1 is SEHNR and CDR2 FQNEAQ (reference sequence). J gave up 6 bases and V 1 base, and 2 bases lay outside the gene matches.

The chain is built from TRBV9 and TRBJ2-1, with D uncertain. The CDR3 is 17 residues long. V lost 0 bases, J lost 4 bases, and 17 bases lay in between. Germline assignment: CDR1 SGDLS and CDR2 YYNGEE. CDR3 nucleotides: TGTGCCAGCAGCGTAGATCGCGCAGGAAGGGATTACAATGAGCAGTTCTTC. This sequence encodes CASSVDRAGRDYNEQFF.

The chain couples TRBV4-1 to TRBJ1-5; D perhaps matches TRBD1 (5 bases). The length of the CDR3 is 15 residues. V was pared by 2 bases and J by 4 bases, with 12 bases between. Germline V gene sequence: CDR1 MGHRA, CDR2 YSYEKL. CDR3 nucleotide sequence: TGCGCCAGCAGCCAACTCGGGGCCAAGAATCAGCCCCAGCATTTT. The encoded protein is CASSQLGAKNQPQHF.

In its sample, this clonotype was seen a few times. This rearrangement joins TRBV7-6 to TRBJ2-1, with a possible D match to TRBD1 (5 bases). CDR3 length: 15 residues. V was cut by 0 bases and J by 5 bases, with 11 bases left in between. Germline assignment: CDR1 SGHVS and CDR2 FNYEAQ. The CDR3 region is CASSLASLGDNEQFF. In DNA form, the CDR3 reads TGTGCCAGCAGCTTAGCGTCTCTAGGGGACAATGAGCAGTTCTTC.

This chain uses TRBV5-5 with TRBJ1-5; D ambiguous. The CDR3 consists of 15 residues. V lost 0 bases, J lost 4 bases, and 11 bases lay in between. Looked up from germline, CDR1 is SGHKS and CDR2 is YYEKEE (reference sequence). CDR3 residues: CASSLDSQRNQPQHF. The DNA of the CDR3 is TGTGCCAGCAGCTTGGACAGTCAGCGTAATCAGCCCCAGCATTTT. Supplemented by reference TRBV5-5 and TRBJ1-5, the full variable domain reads DAGVTQSPTHLIKTRGQQVTLRCSPISGHKSVSWYQQVLGQGPQFIFQYYEKEERGRGNFPDRFSARQFPNYSSELNVNALLLGDSALYLCASSLDSQRNQPQHFGDGTRLSIL.

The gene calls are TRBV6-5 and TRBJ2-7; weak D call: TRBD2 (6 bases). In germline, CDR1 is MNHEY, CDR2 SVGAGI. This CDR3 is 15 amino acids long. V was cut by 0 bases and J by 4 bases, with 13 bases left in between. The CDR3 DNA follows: TGTGCCAGCAGTTACTCTGCGGGGTTTGGGTACGAGCAGTACTTC. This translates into CASSYSAGFGYEQYF.

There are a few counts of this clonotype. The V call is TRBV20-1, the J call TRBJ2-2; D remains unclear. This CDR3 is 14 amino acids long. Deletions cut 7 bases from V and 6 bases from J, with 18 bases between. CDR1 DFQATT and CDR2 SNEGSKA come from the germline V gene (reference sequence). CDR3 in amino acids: CSGLWPWGPGELFF. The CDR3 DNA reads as TGCAGTGGCCTTTGGCCATGGGGTCCCGGGGAGCTGTTTTTT.

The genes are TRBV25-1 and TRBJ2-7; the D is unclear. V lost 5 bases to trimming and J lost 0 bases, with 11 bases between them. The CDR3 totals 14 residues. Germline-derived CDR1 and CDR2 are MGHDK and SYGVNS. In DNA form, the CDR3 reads TGTGCCAGCAGTAAATCAGTTTCCTCCTACGAGCAGTACTTC. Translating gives CASSKSVSSYEQYF.

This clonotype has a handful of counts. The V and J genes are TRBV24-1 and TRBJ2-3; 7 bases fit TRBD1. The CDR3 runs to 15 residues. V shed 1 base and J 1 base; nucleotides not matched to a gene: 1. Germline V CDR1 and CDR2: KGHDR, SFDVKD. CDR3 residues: CATSDFGTGTDTQYF. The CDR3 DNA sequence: TGTGCCACCAGTGATTTCGGGACAGGCACAGATACGCAGTATTTT.